These 31 T cell receptor beta chains originate from one sample sequenced in a study of cytomegalovirus exposure and HLA in healthy donors. PCR amplification relied on 60 Vbeta primers (plus 13 Jbeta primers). Method: immunoSEQ multiplex PCR; TCRdb's copy keeps in-frame clones and lacks some. Found here are around 180,000 clones, over 70% of them singletons; the top ten hold 0.5%. Sequencing was done on a sample of PBMCs. The receptors come from a woman in her forties or fifties in good health and CMV-seronegative.

J is TRBJ2-5 and V is TRBV28; 11 positions agree with TRBD2. Per the germline V gene, CDR1 is MDHEN and CDR2 is SYDVKM. The V segment lost 3 bases and the J segment 2 bases; nucleotides outside the gene matches: 8. This CDR3 has 17 amino acids. The CDR3 loop is CASSLGLAGGPQETQYF. Written as DNA, the CDR3 is TGTGCCAGCAGTTTGGGGCTAGCGGGGGGCCCACAAGAGACCCAGTACTTC.

The chain joins TRBV7-2 to TRBJ2-7, with 8 bases matching TRBD1. The germline gives CDR1 SGHTA, CDR2 FQGNSA. With 1 base clipped from V and 4 bases from J, the junction kept 3 bases outside the gene matches. This CDR3 contains 14 residues. The CDR3 DNA is TGTGCCAGCAGCTTAGGGACAGGGAAGTACGAGCAGTACTTC. It translates to CASSLGTGKYEQYF. Full variable domain (outside the CDR3, taken from reference TRBV7-2 and TRBJ2-7): GAGVSQSPSNKVTEKGKDVELRCDPISGHTALYWYRQSLGQGLEFLIYFQGNSAPDKSGLPSDRFSAERTGGSVSTLTIQRTQQEDSAVYLCASSLGTGKYEQYFGPGTRLTVT.

This clone was observed a handful of times. The chain uses TRBV27 and TRBJ2-7; 8 nucleotides agree with TRBD1. Trimming at V came to 2 bases and at J to 0 bases, leaving 3 bases not matched to a gene. In germline, CDR1 is MNHEY, CDR2 SMNVEV (reference sequence). CDR3 length equals 15 residues. The CDR3 sequence: CASSLKTGVSYEQYF. DNA of the CDR3: TGTGCCAGCAGTTTAAAGACAGGGGTCTCCTACGAGCAGTACTTC.

This chain uses TRBV5-1 with TRBJ1-4; 7 positions agree with TRBD1. Looked up from germline, CDR1 is SGHRS and CDR2 is YFSETQ. The CDR3 totals 14 residues. Trimming removed 3 bases from V and 4 bases from J; junction bases left unmatched: 3. The CDR3 reads CASSSGTVNEKLFF. CDR3 nucleotides: TGCGCCAGCAGCTCCGGGACAGTTAATGAAAAACTGTTTTTT.

The rearrangement joins TRBV9 to TRBJ2-3; TRBD1 matches 11 bases. Per the germline V gene, CDR1 is SGDLS and CDR2 is YYNGEE. The ends lost 2 bases at V and 1 base at J; junction bases unmatched: 3. The CDR3 consists of 16 residues. For the CDR3, the DNA is TGTGCCAGCAGCGTGGACAGGGGGCTGGGCACAGATACGCAGTATTTT. The encoded protein is CASSVDRGLGTDTQYF.

The V call is TRBV2, the J call TRBJ1-2; TRBD1 matches 7 bases. CDR1 and CDR2 (germline): SNHLY, FYNNEI. The length of the CDR3 is 13 residues. V trimming: 6 bases; J trimming: 3 bases; junction bases outside the gene matches: 4. CDR3 nucleotides: TGTGCCAGCAGAAGACAGGGTGACTATGGCTACACCTTC. Protein sequence: CASRRQGDYGYTF.

The chain is built from TRBV5-1 and TRBJ1-4, with 8 bases lining up with TRBD1. The V and J ends lost 0 bases and 7 bases, in that order; junction bases with no gene match: 5. The length of the CDR3 is 15 residues. Germline V lookup: CDR1 SGHRS, CDR2 YFSETQ. As DNA, the CDR3 is TGCGCCAGCAGCTTGGAACGGACAGGGCCTGAAAAACTGTTTTTT. It encodes CASSLERTGPEKLFF.

The chain has TRBV14 and TRBJ1-4; 11 nucleotides align to TRBD1. From germline, CDR1 is SGHDN and CDR2 FVKESK. CDR3 length: 14 amino acids. Trimming removed 4 bases from V and 5 bases from J; junction bases left unmatched: 0. The CDR3 reads CASSRDRGNEKLFF. For the CDR3, the DNA is TGTGCCAGCAGCCGGGACAGGGGGAATGAAAAACTGTTTTTT.

As for this clone: The junction differs from germline at one of its ends, possibly a read error. Other DNA sequences in the sample encode the same CDR3. This sequence joins TRBV7-2 and TRBJ2-1; 11 bases map to TRBD2. Germline V gives CDR1 SGHTA, CDR2 FQGNSA. The CDR3 length is 14 residues. The CDR3 bases are TGTGCTAGCACCCCGGGACTAGCGGAGGCTCGGCAGTTCTTC. It is translated as CASTPGLAEARQFF. The entire variable domain, with the rest obtained from reference TRBV7-2 and TRBJ2-1, is as follows: GAGVSQSPSNKVTEKGKDVELRCDPISGHTALYWYRQSLGQGLEFLIYFQGNSAPDKSGLPSDRFSAERTGGSVSTLTIQRTQQEDSAVYLCASTPGLAEARQFFGPGTRLTVL.

The chain carries TRBV30 and TRBJ1-1, with no clear D. V lost 5 bases to trimming and J lost 4 bases, with 14 bases between them. The CDR3 is made up of 13 amino acids. The germline gives CDR1 GTSNPN, CDR2 SVGIG (reference sequence). The CDR3 DNA reads as TGTGCCTGGGGGAGGCTACCGGCCACTGAAGCTTTCTTT. It specifies CAWGRLPATEAFF.

The CDR3 sequence is CASSLRNIQYF. The CDR3 DNA reads TGTGCCAGCAGCCTTCGTAACATTCAGTACTTC. The chain employs TRBV11-2 and TRBJ2-4; no definite D call. The CDR3 has 11 residues. Germline loops: CDR1 SGHAT, CDR2 FQNNGV. V was shortened by 5 bases and J by 7 bases, with 6 bases between the two germline ends.

The chain is built from TRBV6-1 and TRBJ1-2; TRBD1 aligns across 9 bases. This CDR3 contains 16 residues. J lost 4 bases, V lost 4 bases, and 10 bases had no gene match. The germline CDR1 and CDR2 sequences are MNHNS and SASEGT. The CDR3 sequence is CASSGSRGQGTYGYTF. The CDR3 nucleotides read TGTGCCAGCAGTGGGAGTAGGGGACAGGGCACCTATGGCTACACCTTC.

The genes are TRBV5-1 and TRBJ2-7, with TRBD1 matching 9 bases. Germline CDR1 and CDR2: SGHRS and YFSETQ. CDR3 length equals 13 residues. Trimming at V came to 5 bases and at J to 3 bases, leaving 3 bases not matched to a gene. In DNA form, the CDR3 reads TGCGCCAGCAGATCGACAGGGGGCTACGAGCAGTACTTC. This sequence encodes CASRSTGGYEQYF. Full variable domain (rest looked up from reference TRBV5-1 and TRBJ2-7): KAGVTQTPRYLIKTRGQQVTLSCSPISGHRSVSWYQQTPGQGLQFLFEYFSETQRNKGNFPGRFSGRQFSNSRSEMNVSTLELGDSALYLCASRSTGGYEQYFGPGTRLTVT.

The V call is TRBV4-3, the J call TRBJ2-1; 10 bases are shared with TRBD2. Germline V CDR1 and CDR2: LGHNA, YSLEER. The CDR3 extends over 17 amino acids. Trimming removed 0 bases from V and 8 bases from J; junction bases left unmatched: 10. Here the CDR3 reads CASSQDPGSGGAYEQFF. CDR3 DNA sequence: TGCGCCAGCAGCCAAGATCCTGGCAGCGGGGGGGCCTATGAGCAGTTCTTC.

Concerning this clone itself: The junction shows a germline mismatch at one end, possibly a read error. The chain couples TRBV27 to TRBJ1-4, with a weak D call TRBD1 (6 bases). Germline V gene data show CDR1 as MNHEY and CDR2 as SMNVEV (reference sequence). CDR3 size: 15 residues. The chain's CDR3 is CASSSAGTTIEKLFF. CDR3 sequence (DNA): TGTGCCAGCAGTTCGGCCGGGACAACTATTGAAAAACTGTTTTTT.

This clone was found a few times. The chain uses TRBV5-6 and TRBJ2-1; the D gene is possibly TRBD2 (6 bases). V was trimmed by 4 bases and J by 1 base, leaving 24 bases between them. Germline values: CDR1 SGHDT, CDR2 YYEEEE. CDR3 size: 19 residues. CDR3: CASSQGPAGLSVSYNEQFF. For the CDR3, the DNA is TGTGCCAGCAGCCAAGGTCCAGCGGGCTTATCCGTTTCCTACAATGAGCAGTTCTTC.

The CDR3 bases are TGTGCCAGCAGCGCTTCGATCGGGACTTTAGGAGATAATGAGCAGTTCTTC. This translates into CASSASIGTLGDNEQFF. The chain has TRBV9 and TRBJ2-1; the D gene is possibly TRBD2 (6 bases). Trimming removed 3 bases at V and 7 bases at J, with 23 bases between. The CDR3 is 17 amino acids. Germline assignment: CDR1 SGDLS and CDR2 YYNGEE.

V and J are TRBV10-3 and TRBJ1-3, with 8 bases matching TRBD1. Looked up from germline, CDR1 is ENHRY and CDR2 is SYGVKD. The junction had 7 bases not matched to a gene; V was cut back by 6 bases and J by 0 bases. CDR3 length equals 16 residues. In DNA form, the CDR3 reads TGTGCCATCAGCCCGACAGGGGTGCCCTCTGGAAACACCATATATTTT. This translates into CAISPTGVPSGNTIYF.

CDR3 sequence reads: CASSPGGLETQYF. CDR3 DNA: TGTGCCAGCAGCCCAGGGGGTTTGGAGACCCAGTACTTC. V and J are TRBV7-3 and TRBJ2-5; TRBD1 matches 7 bases. CDR1 and CDR2 (germline): SGHTA, FQGTGA. CDR3 length equals 13 residues. The V gene end was trimmed by 5 bases and the J gene end by 5 bases; junction bases not matched to a gene: 5.

V is TRBV5-1 and J is TRBJ1-2, with D perhaps matching TRBD1 (5 bases). CDR1 is SGHRS and CDR2 is YFSETQ in the germline V gene. The CDR3 consists of 14 residues. V was shortened by 1 base and J by 4 bases, with 11 bases between the two germline ends. CDR3 in DNA: TGCGCCAGCAGCTTGACCGTTGGGGCCTATGGCTACACCTTC. It translates to CASSLTVGAYGYTF.

V is TRBV7-9 and J is TRBJ1-4; D remains unclear. With 8 bases removed from V and 7 bases from J, the gap between germline ends came to 11 bases. The CDR3 spans 12 residues. From germline, CDR1 is SEHNR and CDR2 FQNEAQ (reference sequence). The CDR3 DNA follows: TGTGCCAGCTCGACCGGGGTTGAAAAACTGTTTTTT. Its translation: CASSTGVEKLFF.

The V and J genes are TRBV9 and TRBJ1-1, with TRBD1 as a possible D gene (6 bases). From germline, CDR1 is SGDLS and CDR2 YYNGEE. This CDR3 is built from 15 residues. V was shortened by 7 bases and J by 2 bases, with 18 bases between the two germline ends. This CDR3 reads CASGRGPNRNTEAFF. Written as DNA, the CDR3 is TGTGCCAGCGGCAGGGGCCCCAATAGAAACACTGAAGCTTTCTTT.

The J gene is TRBJ2-1, the V gene TRBV28; 7 nucleotides line up with TRBD1. The V and J ends lost 4 bases and 3 bases, in that order; junction bases with no gene match: 12. CDR1 is MDHEN and CDR2 is SYDVKM in the germline V gene. The CDR3 is 17 amino acids. This chain's CDR3 is CASSSPPKGAFYNEQFF. CDR3 nucleotides: TGTGCCAGCAGTTCCCCTCCAAAGGGGGCTTTCTACAATGAGCAGTTCTTC.

The chain recombines TRBV2 with TRBJ2-5, with TRBD2 identical over 7 bases. Unmatched junction bases numbered 16, after V lost 2 bases and J lost 7 bases. This CDR3 contains 17 residues. CDR1 and CDR2 (germline): SNHLY, FYNNEI. The CDR3 bases are TGTGCCAGCAGTGAACATCAACTAGCGAGGGAAGGAGCGACCCAGTACTTC. Its protein product is CASSEHQLAREGATQYF.

This sequence joins TRBV25-1 and TRBJ1-4, with D perhaps matching TRBD1 (5 bases). The germline gives CDR1 MGHDK, CDR2 SYGVNS. The length of the CDR3 is 15 residues. Trimming took 7 bases from V and 3 from J, leaving 15 bases between them. CDR3 bases: TGTGCCAGCAACAAAGGGCAGGGCTCTAATGAAAAACTGTTTTTT. Translating gives CASNKGQGSNEKLFF.

The chain combines TRBV6-5 with TRBJ2-3; D uncertain. Per germline, CDR1 MNHEY and CDR2 SVGAGI. The CDR3 covers 12 residues. Trimming took off 6 bases at V and 5 bases at J, with 9 bases between the two ends. CDR3 amino acids: CASRDIGDTQYF. The CDR3 DNA follows: TGTGCCAGCAGAGACATAGGAGATACGCAGTATTTT.

This rearrangement joins TRBV28 to TRBJ2-1, with D possibly matching TRBD2 (5 bases). CDR3 length: 13 residues. Trimming took off 8 bases at V and 2 bases at J, with 10 bases between the two ends. Germline CDR1 reads MDHEN; CDR2 reads SYDVKM. CDR3 bases: TGTGCCAGCGGAGAGGGCACCTACAATGAGCAGTTCTTC. It specifies CASGEGTYNEQFF.

This clone was detected only a few times. V gene TRBV9 combines with J gene TRBJ1-3; D not certain. Germline V gene data show CDR1 as SGDLS and CDR2 as YYNGEE. The CDR3 is 14 amino acids. V gave up 1 base and J gave up 11 bases, with 16 bases separating them. The CDR3 region is CASSVSPSRLAIYF. The DNA for the CDR3 is TGTGCCAGCAGCGTAAGTCCGAGCCGTCTGGCCATATATTTT.

This clone was found once. Written as DNA, the CDR3 is TGCGCCAGCAGGATGGAGGAGACCCAGTACTTC. It is translated as CASRMEETQYF. The rearrangement uses TRBV5-1 and TRBJ2-5; no clear D. The CDR3 length is 11 residues. Germline V lookup: CDR1 SGHRS, CDR2 YFSETQ. Trimming removed 5 bases from V and 5 bases from J, with 7 bases in between.

This clone was found a few times. The chain carries TRBV10-3 and TRBJ2-1; D perhaps matches TRBD1 (8 bases). Trimming shortened V by 5 bases and J by 4 bases, and 21 bases separated the two germline ends. Germline V gives CDR1 ENHRY, CDR2 SYGVKD. The CDR3 consists of 17 residues. CDR3 sequence reads: CAISNSGGQGNYNEQFF. The DNA for the CDR3 is TGTGCCATCAGTAATTCGGGAGGACAGGGAAATTACAATGAGCAGTTCTTC.

This chain links TRBV9 with TRBJ2-2; D perhaps matches TRBD1 (5 bases). The germline gives CDR1 SGDLS, CDR2 YYNGEE. This CDR3 has 15 amino acids. V lost 0 bases to trimming and J lost 6 bases, with 12 bases between them. The CDR3 region has the DNA TGTGCCAGCAGCGTAGCAGGGATAGGGGCCGGGGAGCTGTTTTTT. Residues: CASSVAGIGAGELFF.